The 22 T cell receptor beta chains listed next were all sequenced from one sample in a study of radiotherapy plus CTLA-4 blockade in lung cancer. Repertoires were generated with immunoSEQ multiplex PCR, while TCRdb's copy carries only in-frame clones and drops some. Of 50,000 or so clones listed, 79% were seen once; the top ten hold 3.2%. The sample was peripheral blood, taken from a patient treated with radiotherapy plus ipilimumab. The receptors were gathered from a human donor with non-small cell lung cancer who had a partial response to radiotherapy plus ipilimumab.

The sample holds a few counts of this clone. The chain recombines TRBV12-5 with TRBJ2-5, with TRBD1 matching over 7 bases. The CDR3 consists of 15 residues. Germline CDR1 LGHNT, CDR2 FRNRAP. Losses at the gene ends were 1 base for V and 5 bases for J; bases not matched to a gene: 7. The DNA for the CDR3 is TGTGCTAGTGGTTTGGGTAGGACAGGCGTGGAGACCCAGTACTTC. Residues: CASGLGRTGVETQYF.

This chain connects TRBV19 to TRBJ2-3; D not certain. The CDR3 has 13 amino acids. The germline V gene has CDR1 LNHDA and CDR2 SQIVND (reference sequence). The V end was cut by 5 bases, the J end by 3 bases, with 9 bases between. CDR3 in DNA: TGTGCCAGTAGTGCCACAGCAACAGATACGCAGTATTTT. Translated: CASSATATDTQYF.

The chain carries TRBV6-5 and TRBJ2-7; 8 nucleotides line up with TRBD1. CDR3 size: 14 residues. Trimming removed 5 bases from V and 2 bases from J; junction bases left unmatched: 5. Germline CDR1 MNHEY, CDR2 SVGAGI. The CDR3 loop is CASSPGTGPYEQYF. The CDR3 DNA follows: TGTGCCAGCAGTCCAGGGACAGGCCCCTACGAGCAGTACTTC.

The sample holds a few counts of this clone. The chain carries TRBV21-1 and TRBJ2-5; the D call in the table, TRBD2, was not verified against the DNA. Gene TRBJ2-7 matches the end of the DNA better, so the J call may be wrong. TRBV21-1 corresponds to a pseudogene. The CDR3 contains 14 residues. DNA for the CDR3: TGTGCCAGGGCCTCTATGAGGCGCTCCTACGAGCAGTACTTC. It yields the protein CARASMRRSYEQYF.

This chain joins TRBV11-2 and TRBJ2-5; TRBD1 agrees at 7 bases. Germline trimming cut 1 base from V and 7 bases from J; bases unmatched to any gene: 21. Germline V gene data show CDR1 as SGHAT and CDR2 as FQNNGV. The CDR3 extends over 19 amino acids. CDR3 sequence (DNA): TGTGCCAGCAGCTTAGGGAGCAGGGGACAGACTCAAGAGATGGTGACCCAGTACTTC. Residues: CASSLGSRGQTQEMVTQYF.

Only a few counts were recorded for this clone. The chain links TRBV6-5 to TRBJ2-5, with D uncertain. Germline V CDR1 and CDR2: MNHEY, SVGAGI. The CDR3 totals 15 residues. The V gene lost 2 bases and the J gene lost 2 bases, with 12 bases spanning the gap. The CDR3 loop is CASSYPHGRQETQYF. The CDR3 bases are TGTGCCAGCAGTTACCCCCACGGCAGGCAAGAGACCCAGTACTTC.

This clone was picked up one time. The CDR3 nucleotides read TGTGCCAGCAGCGCGACAGGGAACGAGCAGTACTTC. The encoded protein is CASSATGNEQYF. V gene TRBV6-1 combines with J gene TRBJ2-7; 7 bases match TRBD1. V gave up 6 bases and J gave up 5 bases; unmatched junction bases: 4. The CDR3 is 12 residues long. The V gene's germline CDR1 is MNHNS and CDR2 SASEGT.

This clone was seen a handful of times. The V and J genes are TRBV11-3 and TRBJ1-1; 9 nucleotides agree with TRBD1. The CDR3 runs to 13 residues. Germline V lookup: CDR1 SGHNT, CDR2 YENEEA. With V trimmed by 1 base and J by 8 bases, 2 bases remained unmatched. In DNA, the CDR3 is TGTGCCAGCAGCTTAGGGACAGGGGCGGAAGCTTTCTTT. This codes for CASSLGTGAEAFF. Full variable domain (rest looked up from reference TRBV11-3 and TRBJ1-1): EAGVVQSPRYKIIEKKQPVAFWCNPISGHNTLYWYLQNLGQGPELLIRYENEEAVDDSQLPKDRFSAERLKGVDSTLKIQPAELGDSAVYLCASSLGTGAEAFFGQGTRLTVV.

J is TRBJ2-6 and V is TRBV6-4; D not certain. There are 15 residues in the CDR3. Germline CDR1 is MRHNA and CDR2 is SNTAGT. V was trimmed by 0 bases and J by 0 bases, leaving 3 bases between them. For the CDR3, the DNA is TGTGCCAGCAGTGACTCCCACTCTGGGGCCAACGTCCTGACTTTC. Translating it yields CASSDSHSGANVLTF.

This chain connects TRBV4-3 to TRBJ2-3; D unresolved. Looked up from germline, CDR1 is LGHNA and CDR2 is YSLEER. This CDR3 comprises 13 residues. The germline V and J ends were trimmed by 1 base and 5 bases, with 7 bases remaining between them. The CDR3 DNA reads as TGCGCCAGCAGCCAAGCTCTCCGAGATACGCAGTATTTT. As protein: CASSQALRDTQYF.

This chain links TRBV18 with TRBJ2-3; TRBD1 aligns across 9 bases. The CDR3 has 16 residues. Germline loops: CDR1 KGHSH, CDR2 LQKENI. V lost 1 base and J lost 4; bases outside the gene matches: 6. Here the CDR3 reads CASSPLGTGSADTQYF. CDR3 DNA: TGTGCCAGCTCACCACTCGGGACAGGGTCTGCAGATACGCAGTATTTT.

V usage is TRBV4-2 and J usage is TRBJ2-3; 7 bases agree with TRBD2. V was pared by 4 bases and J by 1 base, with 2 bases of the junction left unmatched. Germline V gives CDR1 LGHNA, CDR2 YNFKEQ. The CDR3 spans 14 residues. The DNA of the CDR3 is TGTGCCAGCAGCCCACGGGGGGGCACAGATACGCAGTATTTT. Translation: CASSPRGGTDTQYF.

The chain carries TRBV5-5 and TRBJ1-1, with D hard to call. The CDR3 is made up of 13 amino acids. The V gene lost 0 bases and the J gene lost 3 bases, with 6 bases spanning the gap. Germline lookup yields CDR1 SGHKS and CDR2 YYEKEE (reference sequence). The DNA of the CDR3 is TGTGCCAGCAGCTTGGTGCTAGACACTGAAGCTTTCTTT. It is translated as CASSLVLDTEAFF. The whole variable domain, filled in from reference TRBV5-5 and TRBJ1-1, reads DAGVTQSPTHLIKTRGQQVTLRCSPISGHKSVSWYQQVLGQGPQFIFQYYEKEERGRGNFPDRFSARQFPNYSSELNVNALLLGDSALYLCASSLVLDTEAFFGQGTRLTVV.

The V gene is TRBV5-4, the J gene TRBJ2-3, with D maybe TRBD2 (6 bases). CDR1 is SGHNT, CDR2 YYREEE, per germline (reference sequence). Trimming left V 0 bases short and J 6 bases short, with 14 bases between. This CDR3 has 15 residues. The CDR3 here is CASSLDTAAGDTQYF. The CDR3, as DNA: TGTGCCAGCAGCTTGGATACCGCCGCGGGGGATACGCAGTATTTT.

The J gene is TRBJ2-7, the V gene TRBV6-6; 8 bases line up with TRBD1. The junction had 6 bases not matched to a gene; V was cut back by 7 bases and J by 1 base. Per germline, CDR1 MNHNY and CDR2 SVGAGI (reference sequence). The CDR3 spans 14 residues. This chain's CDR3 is CASTPGDRSYEQYF. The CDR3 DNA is TGTGCCAGCACCCCTGGGGACAGGTCCTACGAGCAGTACTTC.

The CDR3 is CASRWTSGALSGANVLTF. The DNA of the CDR3 is TGTGCCAGCAGATGGACTAGCGGGGCCCTCTCTGGGGCCAACGTCCTGACTTTC. This sequence joins TRBV2 and TRBJ2-6, with TRBD2 matching over 12 bases. Per germline, CDR1 SNHLY and CDR2 FYNNEI. There are 18 residues in the CDR3. Unmatched junction bases numbered 6, after V lost 6 bases and J lost 0 bases.

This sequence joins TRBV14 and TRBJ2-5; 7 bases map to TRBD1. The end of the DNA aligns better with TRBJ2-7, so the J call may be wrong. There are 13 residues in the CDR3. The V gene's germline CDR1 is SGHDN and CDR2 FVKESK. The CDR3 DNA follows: TGTGCCAGCAGCCAGATAGGGGGCCACGAGCAGTACTTC. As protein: CASSQIGGHEQYF.

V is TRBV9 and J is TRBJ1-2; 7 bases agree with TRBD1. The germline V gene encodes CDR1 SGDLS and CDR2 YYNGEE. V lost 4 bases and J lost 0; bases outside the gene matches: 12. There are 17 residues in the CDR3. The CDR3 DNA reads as TGTGCCAGCAGCCACCGAACCGGGACAGAAGCTAACTATGGCTACACCTTC. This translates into CASSHRTGTEANYGYTF.

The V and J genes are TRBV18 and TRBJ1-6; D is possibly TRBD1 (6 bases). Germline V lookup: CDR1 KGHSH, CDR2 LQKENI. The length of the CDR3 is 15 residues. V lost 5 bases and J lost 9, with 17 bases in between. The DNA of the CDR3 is TGTGCCAGCTCAATCGGACAGAGGATCGGTTCACCCCTCCACTTT. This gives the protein CASSIGQRIGSPLHF. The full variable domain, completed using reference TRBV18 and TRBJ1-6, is NAGVMQNPRHLVRRRGQEARLRCSPMKGHSHVYWYRQLPEEGLKFMVYLQKENIIDESGMPKERFSAEFPKEGPSILRIQQVVRGDSAAYFCASSIGQRIGSPLHFGNGTRLTVT.

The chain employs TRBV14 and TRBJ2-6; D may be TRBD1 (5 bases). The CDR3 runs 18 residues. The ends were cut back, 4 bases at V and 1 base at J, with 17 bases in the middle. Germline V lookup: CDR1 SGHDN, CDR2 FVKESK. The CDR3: CASSRRGTNLSGANVLTF. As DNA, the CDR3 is TGTGCCAGCAGCCGAAGGGGCACTAACCTATCTGGGGCCAACGTCCTGACTTTC. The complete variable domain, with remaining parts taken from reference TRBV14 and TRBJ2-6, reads EAGVTQFPSHSVIEKGQTVTLRCDPISGHDNLYWYRRVMGKEIKFLLHFVKESKQDESGMPNNRFLAERTGGTYSTLKVQPAELEDSGVYFCASSRRGTNLSGANVLTFGAGSRLTVL.

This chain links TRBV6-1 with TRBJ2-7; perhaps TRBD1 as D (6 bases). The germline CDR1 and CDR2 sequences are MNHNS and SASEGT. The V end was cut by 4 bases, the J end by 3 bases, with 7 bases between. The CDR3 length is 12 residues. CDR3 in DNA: TGTGCCAGCAGTGTGGACAGCTACGAGCAGTACTTC. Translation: CASSVDSYEQYF.

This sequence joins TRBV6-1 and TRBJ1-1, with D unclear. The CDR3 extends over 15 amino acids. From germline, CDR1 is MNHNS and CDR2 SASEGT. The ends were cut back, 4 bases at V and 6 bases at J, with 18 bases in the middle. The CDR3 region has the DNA TGTGCCAGCAGTGCCTCACAGAGAACGGGGTCTGAAGCTTTCTTT. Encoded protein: CASSASQRTGSEAFF.